This T cell receptor (beta chain) was recovered during a study of blood T cells in healthy people across ages. In the study overall: With template switching, about one barcoded beta molecule was captured per two T cells. General observations from the study: Unknown CMV status may confound age-related changes in expanded clones. Using unsorted PBMCs precluded a conclusive naive versus antigen-experienced comparison.

This clonotype was found many times. As yet, its antigen is unknown. A sample-barcoded 5' primer and a J-beta primer mix were used in a second PCR of roughly 6 to 11 cycles. Using its own MiXCR run on the 5' RACE reads, TCRdb lists one record per CDR3 protein. The sample includes about 780,000 distinct CDR3 sequences, about 47% seen only once; the top ten take 15% to 20%. The CDR3 length is 15 residues. The V gene's germline CDR1 is SNHLY and CDR2 FYNNEI. Trimming cost V 5 bases and J 1 base, with 12 bases left between them. This receptor was taken from a man older than 75 in good health. V is TRBV2 and J is TRBJ2-1; D possibly corresponds to TRBD2 (6 bases). Source material: blood. The CDR3: CASSRDLLSYNEQFF. In DNA form, the CDR3 reads TGTGCCAGCAGTAGGGACTTACTATCCTACAATGAGCAGTTCTTC.